The rows below give T cell receptor beta chains drawn from one sample of a study of OX40 agonist ivuxolimab in advanced cancers. Repertoires were generated with immunoSEQ multiplex PCR, while TCRdb's copy carries only in-frame clones and drops some. The top ten clones hold 0.35% to 0.45% of a sample with tens of thousands of clones, roughly nine tenths of them seen once. The material sequenced was CD4+ or CD8+ T cells sorted from blood, taken in a trial of the OX40 agonist ivuxolimab. These receptors originate from an adult with an advanced solid tumor such as melanoma, head and neck, liver or kidney cancer. CDR3s include the opening cysteine and the closing phenylalanine or tryptophan. The D gene is left open where the match is weak. Some rows mark clone size as missing; the rest say once, few, many or name a class of expanded clone.

size	J	D	V	DNA	CDR3
NA	TRBJ2-3	TRBD2	TRBV5-1	TGCGCCAGCAGCTTGGTTGGTCTAGCGGGAGGTAAAGATACGCAGTATTTT	CASSLVGLAGGKDTQYF
NA	TRBJ2-5	TRBD1	TRBV5-1	TGCGCCAGCAGCTTGTTAGGGACAGCCGAAGAGACCCAGTACTTC	CASSLLGTAEETQYF
NA	TRBJ1-5	NA	TRBV30	TGTGCCTGGAGCTTGGGGGGCGCGGGCAATCAGCCCCAGCATTTT	CAWSLGGAGNQPQHF
NA	TRBJ1-2	NA	TRBV9	TGTGCCAGCAGCACGGGGATCTATGGCTACACCTTC	CASSTGIYGYTF
NA	TRBJ2-3	TRBD1	TRBV2	TGTGCCAGCAGTATAGACAGGGGGAGCTTGACAGATACGCAGTATTTT	CASSIDRGSLTDTQYF
NA	TRBJ1-2	TRBD1	TRBV7-6	TGTGCCAGCAGTCCCTCGGGGGGACAGGGGGGCGCCCTTCACGAACTCTGTGGCTACACCTTC	CASSPSGGQGGALHELCGYTF
NA	TRBJ2-7	NA	TRBV6-6	TGTGCTCACGGGTCCCAATACGAGCAGTACTTC	CAHGSQYEQYF
NA	TRBJ1-2	NA	TRBV7-8	TGTGCCAGCAGCGTCGCTACGGGGAACTATGGCTACACCTTC	CASSVATGNYGYTF
NA	TRBJ2-7	NA	TRBV7-9	TGTGCCAGCAGCACTAGAGCCTCCAGCTCCTACGAGCAGTACTTC	CASSTRASSSYEQYF
NA	TRBJ2-2	NA	TRBV10-1	TGCGCCAGCAGTTACTACGGGACGTCGAACACCGGGGAGCTGTTTTTT	CASSYYGTSNTGELFF
NA	TRBJ2-2	NA	TRBV6-1	TGTGCCAGCAGTGTTAGAGGGTCGGGCACCGGGGAGCTGTTTTTT	CASSVRGSGTGELFF
NA	TRBJ2-3	TRBD2	TRBV29-1	TGCAGCGTTGAAGGGACCCGACGGGAGGGCACAGATACGCAGTATTTT	CSVEGTRREGTDTQYF
NA	TRBJ2-7	NA	TRBV7-2	TGTGCCAGCAGCTCGGACCGTTACTCTTACGAGCAGTACTTC	CASSSDRYSYEQYF
NA	TRBJ1-5	NA	TRBV2	TGTGCCAGCAGTGGGGGCCAGGGTCTAGAACAGCCCCAGCATTTT	CASSGGQGLEQPQHF
NA	TRBJ1-2	NA	TRBV10-1	TGCGCCAGACCTGGACAGGGCTACACCTTC	CARPGQGYTF
NA	TRBJ2-1	NA	TRBV18	TGTGCCAGCTCAGCCACCGAACAGAGCGGGCAGTTCTTC	CASSATEQSGQFF
NA	TRBJ2-5	NA	TRBV7-2	TGTGCCAGCAGCTTGGGACGGAGAGAGACCCAGTACTTC	CASSLGRRETQYF
few	TRBJ1-5	TRBD1	TRBV28	TGTGCCAGCAGTTCGGGACAGGACGGGGATCAGCCCCAGCATTTT	CASSSGQDGDQPQHF
NA	TRBJ1-1	TRBD1	TRBV18	TGTGCCAGCTCACCCTTTGCTGGGACAGGGTGGACTGAAGCTTTCTTT	CASSPFAGTGWTEAFF
NA	TRBJ2-7	TRBD1	TRBV7-2	TGTGCCAGCAGCTCCAGACAGGGGTCGTCTGCCGAGCAGTACTTC	CASSSRQGSSAEQYF
NA	TRBJ2-1	NA	TRBV19	TGTGCCAGTAGCGTGGGGGATGCCTACAATGAGCAGTTCTTC	CASSVGDAYNEQFF
NA	TRBJ2-3	NA	TRBV2	TGTGCCAGCAGCCCCCTAGATACGCAGTATTTT	CASSPLDTQYF
NA	TRBJ2-7	TRBD2	TRBV18	TGTGCCAGCTCATCGGGACTAGCAGACGAGCAGTACTTC	CASSSGLADEQYF
NA	TRBJ1-1	NA	TRBV6-1	TGTGCCAGCAGTAAATCCACAGGACTGAACACTGAAGCTTTCTTT	CASSKSTGLNTEAFF
NA	TRBJ2-1	NA	TRBV10-3	TGTGCCATCAGTGGCGACTCCTACAATGAGCAGTTCTTC	CAISGDSYNEQFF
NA	TRBJ1-3	TRBD1	TRBV28	TGTGCCAGCAGACAAACAGGGGCAAGGGAAAACACCATATATTTT	CASRQTGARENTIYF
NA	TRBJ2-2	TRBD1	TRBV19	TGTGCCAGTAGTACCACCGGGACAGGTTCCGGGGAGCTGTTTTTT	CASSTTGTGSGELFF
NA	TRBJ1-6	NA	TRBV4-3	TGCGCCAGCAGCCAAGACTATCCCGGGACGGCTTCACCCCTCCACTTT	CASSQDYPGTASPLHF
once	TRBJ2-7	NA	TRBV28	TGTGCCAGCAGTTTGTCTGGGAGGTTCGGCCTGTCCGAGCAGTACTTC	CASSLSGRFGLSEQYF
NA	TRBJ2-7	TRBD1	TRBV19	TGTGCCAGTAGCCCGGGACAGGGCCCCTCCTACGAGCAGTACTTC	CASSPGQGPSYEQYF
NA	TRBJ1-1	TRBD1	TRBV28	TGTGCCAGCAGTTTACATGCCCAGGGGGGGCTTGAAGCTTTCTTT	CASSLHAQGGLEAFF
NA	TRBJ1-5	NA	TRBV6-1	TGTGCCAGCAGTGAAGGGACAGTTTATCAGCCCCAGCATTTT	CASSEGTVYQPQHF
once	TRBJ1-2	NA	TRBV28	TGTGCCAGCGGCCCCCACTATGGCTACACCTTC	CASGPHYGYTF
NA	TRBJ2-7	TRBD2	TRBV2	TGTGCCAGCAGTGAGGGGACTAGCGGGAGGGGCGGGTACTTC	CASSEGTSGRGGYF
NA	TRBJ1-4	NA	TRBV27	TGTGCCAGCAGCCATAAACAGGGCGGAGAAAAACTGTTTTTT	CASSHKQGGEKLFF
once	TRBJ1-5	NA	TRBV10-3	TGTGCCACCATGGGGACCAATCAGCCCCAGCATTTT	CATMGTNQPQHF
NA	TRBJ2-5	NA	TRBV11-3	TGTGCCAGCAGCTTAGGAGACAGCACCCAAGAGACCCAGTACTTC	CASSLGDSTQETQYF
NA	TRBJ1-2	NA	TRBV5-4	TGTGCCAGCACCGAAGGAGGGCAGGACAGATATGGCTACACCTTC	CASTEGGQDRYGYTF
NA	TRBJ2-6	NA	TRBV7-2	TGTGCCAGCAGCCCCAAAGACCCTGGGGCCAACGTCCTGACTTTC	CASSPKDPGANVLTF
NA	TRBJ2-5	NA	TRBV29-1	TGCAGCGTTGAAGAAGGCAGTGGGACCCAGTACTTC	CSVEEGSGTQYF
NA	TRBJ2-1	TRBD1	TRBV14	TGTGCCAGCAGCCAAGAACAGGGGGACGGCTCGCTACCTGAGCAGTTCTTC	CASSQEQGDGSLPEQFF
NA	TRBJ1-3	TRBD1	TRBV30	TGTGCCTGGAGTCCGGGACAGGGAAACACCATATATTTT	CAWSPGQGNTIYF
NA	TRBJ1-2	NA	TRBV6-5	TGTGCCAGCAGCCCGAAGGGGTTCTATGGCTACACCTTC	CASSPKGFYGYTF
NA	TRBJ2-7	TRBD1	TRBV4-3	TGCGCCAGCAGCCAAGAAGGACGCCGGGACAGGGGGTCCTACGAGCAGTACTTC	CASSQEGRRDRGSYEQYF
NA	TRBJ2-1	NA	TRBV28	TGTGCCAGCGGGGGCCGCATCTACAATGAGCAGTTCTTC	CASGGRIYNEQFF
NA	TRBJ2-3	TRBD1	TRBV6-5	TGTGCCAGCAGAGGGACAGGGGCTCCCACAGATACGCAGTATTTT	CASRGTGAPTDTQYF
NA	TRBJ2-1	TRBD2	TRBV5-1	TGCGCCAGCAGCCCGGGGGGGGTCGCCTACAATGAGCAGTTCTTC	CASSPGGVAYNEQFF
NA	TRBJ1-1	TRBD1	TRBV30	TGTGCCTGCTTAAGGGGGCAGAGCACTGAAGCTTTCTTT	CACLRGQSTEAFF
NA	TRBJ2-6	TRBD2	TRBV11-2	TGTGCCAGCAGACCCGGGGTAGCGGGAGGAGAATCTGGGGCCAACGTCCTGACTTTC	CASRPGVAGGESGANVLTF
few	TRBJ2-1	NA	TRBV5-4	TGTGCCAGCAGCTTGGCTGCGACCCTCTCCTACAATGAGCAGTTCTTC	CASSLAATLSYNEQFF
NA	TRBJ1-1	NA	TRBV7-3	TGTGCCAGCAGCTATACGTCGGGCACTGAAGCTTTCTTT	CASSYTSGTEAFF
once	TRBJ1-6	NA	TRBV7-2	TGTGCCACACAGGGCTATAATGATTCACCCCTCCACTTT	CATQGYNDSPLHF
NA	TRBJ2-5	NA	TRBV10-1	TGCGCCAGCAGTGGGGACATCCAAGAGACCCAGTACTTC	CASSGDIQETQYF
NA	TRBJ1-5	TRBD1	TRBV6-1	TGTGCCAGCAGCCTGACAGGGGCGGACAATCAGCCCCAGCATTTT	CASSLTGADNQPQHF
NA	TRBJ2-1	NA	TRBV5-4	TGTGCCAGCAGCTTAAACCAGGGACTCGGGAATGAGCAGTTCTTC	CASSLNQGLGNEQFF
NA	TRBJ1-3	NA	TRBV5-1	TGCGCCAGTAGCGCGGGGACCGCTGGAAACACCATATATTTT	CASSAGTAGNTIYF
NA	TRBJ1-2	NA	TRBV2	TGTGCCAGCAGTGAAGGGGACGGAGCTAACTATGGCTACACCTTC	CASSEGDGANYGYTF